Listed below are T cell receptor beta chains from one sample, sequenced in a study of blood T cell repertoires in COVID-19. TCRdb's table, derived via immunoSEQ multiplex PCR, lists solely in-frame clones and lacks some. The data show some 76,000 clones, almost 85% seen once. Material for sequencing was peripheral blood. These receptors were taken from a man in his fifties or sixties with acute or convalescent COVID-19. Both conserved end residues are part of each CDR3. A D gene is named only where the DNA matches it firmly. Clone sizes are given selectively: once, few, many, or a class where the clone is expanded.

d_gene	j_gene	v_gene	abundance	CDR3aa	CDR3nt
TRBD2	TRBJ2-7	TRBV4-2	-	CASSQPTSGASYEQYF	TGTGCCAGCAGCCAACCCACTAGCGGGGCCTCCTACGAGCAGTACTTC
TRBD1	TRBJ2-3	TRBV19	-	CASSMWGGQGGTDTQYF	TGTGCCAGTAGTATGTGGGGTGGACAGGGGGGCACAGATACGCAGTATTTT
-	TRBJ1-1	TRBV5-8	few	CASSPGGAEGAFF	TGTGCCAGCAGCCCGGGAGGGGCTGAAGGAGCTTTCTTT
-	TRBJ1-2	TRBV4-1	-	CASSQASGDSRANYGYTF	TGCGCCAGCAGCCAGGCCTCTGGAGACAGCCGAGCTAACTATGGCTACACCTTC
TRBD1	TRBJ2-6	TRBV19	-	CASTTGGLRLSANVLTF	TGTGCCAGTACCACAGGGGGCCTCCGTCTTTCGGCCAACGTCCTGACTTTC
-	TRBJ2-7	TRBV2	-	CASKAGPYEQYF	TGTGCCAGCAAGGCAGGGCCCTACGAGCAGTACTTC
-	TRBJ2-2	TRBV7-2	-	CASSFGGNTGELFF	TGTGCCAGCAGCTTCGGGGGGAACACCGGGGAGCTGTTTTTT
TRBD1	TRBJ1-1	TRBV19	-	CTSNLRGQGGLNTEAFF	TGTACCAGTAACCTTCGGGGACAGGGGGGACTGAACACTGAAGCTTTCTTT
TRBD1	TRBJ2-7	TRBV28	-	CASSPGQGATYEQYF	TGTGCCAGCAGTCCTGGACAGGGGGCAACATACGAGCAGTACTTC
-	TRBJ2-5	TRBV2	-	CASSDWSIQETQYF	TGTGCCAGCAGTGACTGGAGTATCCAAGAGACCCAGTACTTC
-	TRBJ2-4	TRBV6-2/TRBV6-3	-	CASSSQGFGAKNIQYF	TGTGCCAGCAGTTCTCAGGGGTTTGGGGCCAAAAACATTCAGTACTTC
TRBD1	TRBJ2-1	TRBV28	-	CASRTGGLNEQFF	TGTGCCAGCAGGACAGGGGGCCTGAATGAGCAGTTCTTC
TRBD1	TRBJ1-4	TRBV4-3	-	CASSPSPGGEKLFF	TGCGCCAGCAGCCCTAGTCCAGGGGGCGAAAAACTGTTTTTT
-	TRBJ1-1	TRBV4-1	-	CASSQGSFEAFF	TGCGCCAGCAGCCAAGGTTCCTTTGAAGCTTTCTTT
-	TRBJ1-4	TRBV18	-	CASHTRLANEKLFF	TGTGCCAGCCACACGCGGCTTGCTAATGAAAAACTGTTTTTT
-	TRBJ1-1	TRBV10-3	-	CAISETRGNTEAFF	TGTGCCATCAGTGAGACAAGGGGGAACACTGAAGCTTTCTTT
-	TRBJ2-7	TRBV6-6	-	CASSYSRTATYEQYF	TGTGCCAGCAGTTACTCGCGGACAGCAACCTACGAGCAGTACTTC
-	TRBJ1-6	TRBV4-2	-	CASSQELVVITPLHF	TGTGCCAGCAGCCAAGAGTTAGTTGTGATTACACCCCTCCACTTT
-	TRBJ1-5	TRBV6-5	-	CASSSPGGNQPQHF	TGTGCCAGCAGTTCCCCGGGAGGCAATCAGCCCCAGCATTTT
TRBD2	TRBJ2-1	TRBV6-4	-	CASSKAGEPYNEQFF	TGTGCCAGCAGCAAAGCGGGAGAGCCCTACAATGAGCAGTTCTTC
TRBD1	TRBJ2-1	TRBV6-2/TRBV6-3	-	CASSPTLLTRDRVNNEQFF	TGTGCCAGCAGCCCTACCTTGCTTACTCGGGACAGGGTAAACAATGAGCAGTTCTTC
-	TRBJ2-7	TRBV19	once	CASSITRDSSYEQYF	TGTGCCAGTAGTATAACGAGGGACTCTTCCTACGAGCAGTACTTC
-	TRBJ1-2	TRBV7-2	-	CASSSDGVYGYTF	TGTGCCAGCAGCTCCGACGGGGTATATGGCTACACCTTC
TRBD1	TRBJ1-5	TRBV19	-	CASTSRGAGGGWPQHF	TGTGCCAGTACCTCCAGGGGGGCAGGGGGCGGATGGCCCCAGCATTTT
TRBD1	TRBJ2-7	TRBV29-1	-	CSVGQDYYEQYF	TGCAGCGTGGGACAGGATTACTACGAGCAGTACTTC
-	TRBJ2-3	TRBV7-9	-	CASSLAGVADTQYF	TGTGCCAGCAGCTTAGCGGGAGTGGCGGATACGCAGTATTTT
-	TRBJ2-3	TRBV7-9	-	CASSSLAPDTQYF	TGTGCCAGCAGCTCGCTAGCGCCAGATACGCAGTATTTT
TRBD1	TRBJ2-7	TRBV19	-	CASSEDRGAAEQYF	TGTGCCAGTAGTGAGGACAGGGGGGCAGCCGAGCAGTACTTC
TRBD2	TRBJ2-3	TRBV5-1	-	CASSLGLAEDTQYF	TGCGCCAGCAGCTTGGGACTAGCGGAAGATACGCAGTATTTT
TRBD1	TRBJ1-3	TRBV9	-	CASSVGTGSMSGNTIYF	TGTGCCAGCAGCGTAGGGACAGGGTCTATGTCGGGAAACACCATATATTTT
-	TRBJ2-5	TRBV7-9	-	CASSLDLGAQETQYF	TGTGCCAGCAGCTTAGACCTAGGCGCTCAAGAGACCCAGTACTTC
TRBD1	TRBJ2-1	TRBV10-2	-	CASSEFPHRGRVPYNEQFF	TGCGCCAGCAGTGAGTTTCCTCACAGGGGGCGTGTGCCCTACAATGAGCAGTTCTTC
-	TRBJ2-7	TRBV7-2	once	CASSLPDSGMTYEQYF	TGTGCCAGCAGCTTACCCGATTCCGGGATGACCTACGAGCAGTACTTC